This T cell receptor beta chain was identified during a study of metastatic and nonmetastatic thyroid tumors. At the level of the study: Both malignant and benign thyroid patients supplied peripheral blood and tumor or nodule tissue samples, across which the repertoires of these patients were then compared.

This CDR3 is 14 amino acids long. Trimming removed 3 bases from V and 0 bases from J, with 9 bases in between. CDR1 and CDR2 (germline): SGHTS, YDEGEE. Per the authors' pipeline: The study's classifier, a distant-metastasis tool for papillary thyroid cancer, was built using CDR3 differences across clinicopathological groups. Using MiXCR, TCRdb re-called clones from the PCR reads. The V and J calls follow TCRdb's processing rather than the paper's. The sample shows 60,000 or so clones, 25% to 35% of them seen only once. No patient received treatment before thyroid surgery. The table lists this clone with a few counts. This clone may be a read error of a much larger clone one base away.

The clonotype originates from a female donor with papillary thyroid cancer or a benign thyroid nodule (not recorded which). Some clones in this sample may be carry-over from other donors' samples. The chain joins TRBV5-8 to TRBJ1-1, with unresolved D. The specimen sequenced was blood. The CDR3 here is CASSSHFVNTEAFF. The CDR3, as DNA: TGTGCCAGCAGCTCCCATTTTGTGAACACTGAAGCTTTCTTT.